These 19 T cell receptor beta chains were all obtained from the same sample, sequenced in a study of T cell repertoires in cytomegalovirus infection. These receptors have no known antigen. TCRdb ran MiXCR on the reads and lists one entry per CDR3 protein. The top ten hold 74% of the sample, which has around 120,000 distinct CDR3 sequences, 42% seen once. The source material was CD8+ T cells from cultured PBMCs, sampled from culture after CMV antigen stimulation. These receptor sequences come from a human donor in good health (CMV status not recorded). Some clones in this sample may be carry-over from other donors' samples.

This clonotype was seen many times. This chain connects TRBV24-1 to TRBJ2-1; TRBD1 is a possible D gene (6 bases). The CDR3 runs 15 residues. The V gene's germline CDR1 is KGHDR and CDR2 SFDVKD. V was cut by 5 bases and J by 2 bases, with 12 bases left in between. The chain's CDR3 is CATSAKQGTYNEQFF. DNA of the CDR3: TGTGCCACCAGTGCCAAACAGGGCACCTACAATGAGCAGTTCTTC.

The chain combines TRBV15 with TRBJ2-7; 10 positions agree with TRBD1. Germline V CDR1 and CDR2: LNHNV, YYDKDF (reference sequence). Unmatched junction bases numbered 9, after V lost 3 bases and J lost 7 bases. This CDR3 contains 15 residues. The CDR3 DNA sequence: TGTGCCACCAGCAGTTCCGGGACAGGGGTCCTTGAGCAGTACTTC. Translation gives CATSSSGTGVLEQYF.

V usage is TRBV5-1 and J usage is TRBJ2-3, with 15 bases aligning to TRBD2. This CDR3 region has 17 residues. V lost 4 bases, J lost 8 bases, and 11 bases stayed unmatched. Looked up from germline, CDR1 is SGHRS and CDR2 is YFSETQ. As DNA, the CDR3 is TGCGCCAGCAGCGGGACAGGACTAGCGGGGGGGCCTGGTACGCAGTATTTT. This gives the protein CASSGTGLAGGPGTQYF.

This clonotype occurred once. The gene calls are TRBV6-1 and TRBJ1-2; tentative D call: TRBD1 (5 bases). The germline V gene encodes CDR1 MNHNS and CDR2 SASEGT. CDR3 size: 15 residues. Trimming removed 1 base from V and 4 bases from J, with 13 bases in between. The DNA for the CDR3 is TGTGCCAGCAGTGAAGGGCAGGGACCCCTCTATGGCTACACCTTC. Protein product: CASSEGQGPLYGYTF.

This rearrangement joins TRBV7-2 to TRBJ1-2, with D uncertain. This CDR3 has 16 residues. The V gene lost 3 bases and the J gene lost 0 bases, with 14 bases spanning the gap. Germline V lookup: CDR1 SGHTA, CDR2 FQGNSA. The CDR3 reads CASSFSFQPANYGYTF. The CDR3 bases are TGTGCCAGCAGCTTTTCGTTTCAACCCGCTAACTATGGCTACACCTTC.

This clonotype was seen ten or more times. The V call is TRBV27, the J call TRBJ2-7; 8 bases map to TRBD1. Looked up from germline, CDR1 is MNHEY and CDR2 is SMNVEV (reference sequence). The CDR3 has 16 residues. The ends lost 0 bases at V and 4 bases at J; junction bases unmatched: 8. CDR3 sequence (DNA): TGTGCCAGCAGTTTATCTCAGGGGGCGATAAAATACGAGCAGTACTTC. It encodes CASSLSQGAIKYEQYF.

V is TRBV19 and J is TRBJ1-1, with a weak D call TRBD1 (6 bases). This CDR3 is built from 14 residues. Trimming cost V 2 bases and J 5 bases, with 12 bases left between them. Germline V gene data show CDR1 as LNHDA and CDR2 as SQIVND (reference sequence). The DNA for the CDR3 is TGTGCCAGTAGTATATCCCTAGGGGGAACTGAAGCTTTCTTT. Translating it yields CASSISLGGTEAFF.

CDR3 sequence: CASSYGTAEQYF. The CDR3 DNA follows: TGTGCCAGCAGCTACGGGACCGCCGAGCAGTACTTC. The genes are TRBV7-9 and TRBJ2-7; the D gene could be TRBD1 or TRBD2 (5 bases each). In germline, CDR1 is SEHNR, CDR2 FQNEAQ (reference sequence). The CDR3 extends over 12 amino acids. The ends were cut back, 4 bases at V and 6 bases at J, with 10 bases in the middle.

The table lists this clonotype with a count of one. The chain employs TRBV19 and TRBJ1-5; D is uncertain. Germline CDR1 LNHDA, CDR2 SQIVND (reference sequence). Trimming removed 1 base from V and 4 bases from J, with 5 bases in between. The CDR3 covers 13 residues. CDR3 sequence: CASSIGVNQPQHF. In nucleotides, the CDR3 is TGTGCCAGTAGTATAGGGGTAAATCAGCCCCAGCATTTT.

This CDR3 is CASSISHSSYNEQFF. The CDR3 DNA follows: TGTGCCAGTAGTATCTCACACAGCTCCTACAATGAGCAGTTCTTC. V usage is TRBV19 and J usage is TRBJ2-1, with no clear D. Germline CDR1 LNHDA, CDR2 SQIVND (reference sequence). V lost 3 bases and J lost 0, with 9 bases in between. The CDR3 runs 15 residues.

This clonotype was counted only a few times. The rearrangement joins TRBV12-3 or TRBV12-4 to TRBJ1-5, with 8 bases lining up with TRBD1. The CDR3 covers 14 residues. Losses at the gene ends were 3 bases for V and 7 bases for J; bases not matched to a gene: 5. The CDR3 region is CASSFRTGIQPQHF. The CDR3 DNA sequence: TGTGCCAGCAGTTTTCGGACAGGGATCCAGCCCCAGCATTTT.

This clonotype was detected a few times. The CDR3 DNA reads TGTGCCAGCAGCTTACGGGTAGCCGGGGAGCTGTTTTTT. It is translated as CASSLRVAGELFF. V usage is TRBV11-1 and J usage is TRBJ2-2; no firm D call. Germline V gives CDR1 SGHAT, CDR2 FQDESV (reference sequence). Trimming left V 2 bases short and J 6 bases short, with 7 bases between. This CDR3 spans 13 amino acids.

The chain has TRBV15 and TRBJ2-7; TRBD2 matches at 8 bases. The J segment lost 4 bases and the V segment lost 0 bases, leaving 5 bases of the junction unmatched. This CDR3 has 15 residues. CDR1 and CDR2 (germline): LNHNV, YYDKDF (reference sequence). Written as DNA, the CDR3 is TGTGCCACCAGCAGAGACCGGGGGGGGACTTACGAGCAGTACTTC. Amino acid sequence: CATSRDRGGTYEQYF.

This chain joins TRBV7-1 and TRBJ2-5, with TRBD1 identical over 9 bases. TRBV7-1 is reported as an ORF; its role is uncertain. The CDR3 is 15 amino acids. The V gene end was trimmed by 5 bases and the J gene end by 4 bases; junction bases not matched to a gene: 8. DNA for the CDR3: TGTGCCAGCAGCCCGCGACAGGGGGTGGGAGAGACCCAGTACTTC. As protein: CASSPRQGVGETQYF.

V is TRBV2 and J is TRBJ2-3; 7 nucleotides match TRBD2. CDR3 size: 14 residues. Germline V gives CDR1 SNHLY, CDR2 FYNNEI. Unmatched junction bases numbered 5, after V lost 8 bases and J lost 0 bases. The CDR3 region is CASAAGASTDTQYF. For the CDR3, the DNA is TGTGCCAGCGCCGCGGGAGCAAGCACAGATACGCAGTATTTT.

The chain has TRBV5-4 and TRBJ2-7; possible D gene TRBD2, 6 bases. The V gene lost 4 bases and the J gene lost 2 bases, with 10 bases spanning the gap. Germline values: CDR1 SGHNT, CDR2 YYREEE (reference sequence). The CDR3 is made up of 13 amino acids. In DNA, the CDR3 is TGTGCCAGCAGCCTTCGGGGGACCTACGAGCAGTACTTC. It translates to CASSLRGTYEQYF.

The V call is TRBV27, the J call TRBJ1-5; 7 bases align to TRBD1. Losses at the gene ends were 1 base for V and 4 bases for J; bases not matched to a gene: 13. Germline V gene lookup returns CDR1 MNHEY and CDR2 SMNVEV (reference sequence). The CDR3 runs 18 residues. The CDR3 loop reads CASSLFPTGASRNQPQHF. CDR3 DNA: TGTGCCAGCAGTTTATTCCCCACAGGGGCAAGTAGAAATCAGCCCCAGCATTTT.

The chain links TRBV12-3 or TRBV12-4 to TRBJ1-4; tentatively, D is TRBD1 (5 bases). V was trimmed by 3 bases and J by 0 bases, leaving 17 bases between them. CDR3 length equals 18 residues. In DNA form, the CDR3 reads TGTGCCAGCAGTTTCGCCGGGACGGCCCAAGCAACTAATGAAAAACTGTTTTTT. Amino acids: CASSFAGTAQATNEKLFF.

This clonotype came up a few times. The V call is TRBV7-6, the J call TRBJ2-3; D remains ambiguous. V was trimmed by 6 bases and J by 1 base, leaving 8 bases between them. CDR3 length equals 13 residues. CDR1 and CDR2 (germline): SGHVS, FNYEAQ. The CDR3 sequence: CASRPTRTDTQYF. The DNA for the CDR3 is TGTGCCAGCAGGCCAACCCGCACAGATACGCAGTATTTT.